These T cell receptor beta chains were read from a single sample in a study of cytomegalovirus exposure and HLA in healthy donors. Sequencing was performed with immunoSEQ multiplex PCR; in TCRdb, only in-frame clones are kept and a portion is missing. The repertoire consists of roughly 40,000 clones, with roughly 80% occurring once and the leading ten covering roughly 2.5%. Sequencing used PBMCs. The receptor set was obtained from a man aged 50-60 years in good health and CMV-seronegative. The conserved cysteine and the conserved F or W are not part of the CDR3 here. Clone size appears in some rows only: once, few, many, or a class for an expanded clone.

abundance	v_gene	CDR3aa
-	TRBV27	ASSEDRATYNEQF
-	TRBV2	ASRTGWLGDTQY
once	TRBV5-1	ASSRGTPRAEQF
few	TRBV4-2	ASSQASGDYNEQF
-	TRBV19	ASSSTQGNTGELF
-	TRBV5-5	ASSLAASGSFSDTQY
-	TRBV27	ASSTGTSSYNEQF
-	TRBV5-1	ASSGRDRDNPETQY
-	TRBV19	ASSIRQGDRGQPQH
-	TRBV5-4	ASSLGVTGPYEQY
-	TRBV5-4	ASSLAGDSRIEKLF
-	TRBV13	ASSLGAGVSGEQY
-	TRBV4-1	ASSQVAGDTEAF
few	TRBV10-1	ASSYNQGRSYNEQF
-	TRBV19	ASSIFGGLMNTEAF
-	TRBV4-1	ASSQVFSVVDSLYGYT
-	TRBV19	ASSISASGAFSYEQY
-	TRBV28	ASRHRQGHTEAF
-	TRBV15	ATSRRLTSGSGDDEQF
-	TRBV16	ASSQSTGGGYT
-	TRBV4-3	ASSQDNTRAYEQY
-	TRBV15	ATSRDQAEQF
-	TRBV5-1	ASSSGLAEEFDEQF
-	TRBV12-5	ASGSGQSNEKLF
-	TRBV7-2	ASRGQMNTEAF
-	TRBV7-8	ASSYRDNYNEQF
once	TRBV5-1	ASSSGQGGTDTQY
-	TRBV27	ASRGQRSFTDTQY
once	TRBV25-1	ASSAGVPRETQY
once	TRBV5-4	ASSLAPSGGGSDTQY
-	TRBV5-1	ASSLASGTGDVIQY
-	TRBV11-2	ASSLRSIGASWAF
-	TRBV2	ASSLNIAGVRQF
-	TRBV28	ASTSPSSYNEQF
-	TRBV10-3	AILNAGGLYNEQF
-	TRBV5-1	ASSLVTGNYGYT
-	TRBV5-1	ASSPSGGTTSTGELF
once	TRBV2	ASRSTGNVDEQY
once	TRBV6-5	ASSVTGSTEAF
once	TRBV7-7	ASSSQLAGDGDTQY
-	TRBV6-5	ASSPAGGTDTQY
few	TRBV6-6	ASSRQGQPQH
-	TRBV7-9	SSSLSLQPQH
-	TRBV21-1	ASMNRENSPLH
few	TRBV5-5	ASSVELSEQY